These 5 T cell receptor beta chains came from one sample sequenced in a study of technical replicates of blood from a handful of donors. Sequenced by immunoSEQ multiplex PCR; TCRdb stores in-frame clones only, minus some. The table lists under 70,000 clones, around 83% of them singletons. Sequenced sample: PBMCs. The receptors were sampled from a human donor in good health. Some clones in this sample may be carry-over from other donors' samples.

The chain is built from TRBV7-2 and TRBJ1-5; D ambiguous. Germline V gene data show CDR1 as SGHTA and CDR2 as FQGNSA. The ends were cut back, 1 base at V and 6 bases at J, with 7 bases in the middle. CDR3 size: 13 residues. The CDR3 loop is CASSLVGFQPQHF. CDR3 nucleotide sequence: TGTGCCAGCAGCTTAGTCGGTTTTCAGCCCCAGCATTTT.

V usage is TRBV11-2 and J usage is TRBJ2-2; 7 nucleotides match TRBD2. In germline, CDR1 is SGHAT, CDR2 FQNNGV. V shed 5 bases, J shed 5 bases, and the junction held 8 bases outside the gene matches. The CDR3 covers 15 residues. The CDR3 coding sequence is TGTGCCAGCAGCCCCAGGACTAGTCGGACCGGGGAGCTGTTTTTT. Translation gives CASSPRTSRTGELFF.

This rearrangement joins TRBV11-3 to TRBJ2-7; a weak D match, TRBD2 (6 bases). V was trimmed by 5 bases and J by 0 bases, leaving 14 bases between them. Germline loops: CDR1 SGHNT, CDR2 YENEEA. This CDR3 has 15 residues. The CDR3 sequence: CASSRDSSSSYEQYF. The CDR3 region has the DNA TGTGCCAGCAGCCGGGACTCGTCGAGCTCCTACGAGCAGTACTTC.

CDR3 coding DNA: TGCGCCAGCAGCCAGGGACTAGCGGGGACGCACTACGAGCAGTACTTC. It specifies CASSQGLAGTHYEQYF. The gene calls are TRBV4-1 and TRBJ2-7; 13 bases are shared with TRBD2. The V gene's germline CDR1 is MGHRA and CDR2 YSYEKL. V was clipped by 3 bases and J by 3 bases; unmatched bases: 5. The CDR3 is made up of 16 amino acids.

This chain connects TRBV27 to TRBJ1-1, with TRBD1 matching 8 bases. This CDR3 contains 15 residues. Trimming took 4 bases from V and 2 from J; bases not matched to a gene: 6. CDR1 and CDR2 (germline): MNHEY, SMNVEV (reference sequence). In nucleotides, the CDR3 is TGTGCCAGCAGTTCACATGGACAGGGAAACACTGAAGCTTTCTTT. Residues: CASSSHGQGNTEAFF.